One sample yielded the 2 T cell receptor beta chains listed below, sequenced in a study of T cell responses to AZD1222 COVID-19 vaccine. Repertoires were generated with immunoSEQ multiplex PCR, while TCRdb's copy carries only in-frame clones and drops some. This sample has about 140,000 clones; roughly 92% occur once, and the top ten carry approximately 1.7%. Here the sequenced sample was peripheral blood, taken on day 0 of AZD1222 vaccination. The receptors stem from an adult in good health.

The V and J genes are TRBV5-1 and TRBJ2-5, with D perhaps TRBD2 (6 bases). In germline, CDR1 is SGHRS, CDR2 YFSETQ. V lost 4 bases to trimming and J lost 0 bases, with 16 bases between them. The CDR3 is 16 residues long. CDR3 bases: TGCGCCAGCAGCCCTGGGACTGATGTGTACCAAGAGACCCAGTACTTC. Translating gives CASSPGTDVYQETQYF. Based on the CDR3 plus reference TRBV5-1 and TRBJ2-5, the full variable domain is KAGVTQTPRYLIKTRGQQVTLSCSPISGHRSVSWYQQTPGQGLQFLFEYFSETQRNKGNFPGRFSGRQFSNSRSEMNVSTLELGDSALYLCASSPGTDVYQETQYFGPGTRLLVL.

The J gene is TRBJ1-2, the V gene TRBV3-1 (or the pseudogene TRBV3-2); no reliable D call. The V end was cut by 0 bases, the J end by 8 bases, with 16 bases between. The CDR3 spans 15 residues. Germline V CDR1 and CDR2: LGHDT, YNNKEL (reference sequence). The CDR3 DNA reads TGTGCCAGCAGCCAAGACCGGGGTCTTTCCCCCGGCTACACCTTC. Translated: CASSQDRGLSPGYTF.